The clone carrying this T cell receptor (beta chain) was counted many times. What it binds is not known. Uncontrolled infection, other autoimmune disease, pregnancy or lactation barred patients from enrollment. This CDR3 has 14 residues. V dropped 4 bases and J dropped 6; count of bases not matched to a gene: 5. CDR1 is KGHDR and CDR2 is SFDVKD in the germline V gene. RNA transcripts yielded amplified TCR beta CDR3 regions. Primed by the HTBI set, a first-round RT-PCR was run on the TCR CDR3. MiXCR, run by TCRdb on the multiplex PCR reads, gives a single entry per CDR3 protein. The sample lists 390,000 or so distinct CDR3 sequences, roughly 14% seen once, with approximately 13% in the top ten. The source of the sample is a study of T cells in Graves' hyperthyroidism and ophthalmopathy. Study-wide results and caveats: Most thyroid clonotypes that were expanded above 0.001 also turned up in blood. The model made its ophthalmopathy prediction, and onset followed a median around six months later. Using 13 V-J features, a model discriminated ophthalmopathy from stable hyperthyroidism.

The chain uses TRBV24-1 and TRBJ2-5; 9 bases map to TRBD1. Sequenced input: blood. The origin of this receptor is a man aged 18 to 29 with Graves' ophthalmopathy. The CDR3 coding sequence is TGTGCCACCAGTGACTCGGGACAGGGCAAGACCCAGTACTTC. It translates to CATSDSGQGKTQYF.